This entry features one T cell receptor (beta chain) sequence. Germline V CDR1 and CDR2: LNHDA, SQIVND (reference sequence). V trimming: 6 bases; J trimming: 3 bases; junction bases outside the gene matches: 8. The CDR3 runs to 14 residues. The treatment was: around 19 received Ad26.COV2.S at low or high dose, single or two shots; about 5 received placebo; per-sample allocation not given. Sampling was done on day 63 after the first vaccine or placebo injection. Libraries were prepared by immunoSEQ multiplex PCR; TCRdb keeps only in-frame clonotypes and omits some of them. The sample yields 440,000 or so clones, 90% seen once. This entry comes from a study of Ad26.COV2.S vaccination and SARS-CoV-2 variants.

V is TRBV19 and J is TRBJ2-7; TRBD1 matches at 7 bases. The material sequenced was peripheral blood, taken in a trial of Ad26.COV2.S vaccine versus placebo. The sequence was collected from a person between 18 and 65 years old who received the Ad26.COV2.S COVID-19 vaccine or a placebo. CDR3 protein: CASSLQGSNYEQYF. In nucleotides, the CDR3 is TGTGCCAGTAGCCTACAGGGGTCAAACTACGAGCAGTACTTC.